This T cell receptor beta chain was sequenced for a study of blood T cell repertoires in COVID-19. Study in general: Samples representing acute and convalescent COVID-19 were sourced from the United States, Italy and Spain. T cells, B-cell-depleted T cells, or PBMCs provided the cDNA or gDNA that served as material.

Original processing methods: Amplification of reference gene primers provided the estimated nucleated cell counts. Only in-frame clones appear in the TCRdb table, and some are missing; sequencing was by immunoSEQ multiplex PCR. From that table come the V and J calls and clone size; the DNA was used to work out D and trimming. The sample holds about 120,000 clones; over 75% are singletons and the top ten take about 18%. Followed longitudinally, the Seattle patients had been enrolled during active infection. This CDR3 comprises 13 residues. V was shortened by 4 bases and J by 0 bases, with 5 bases between the two germline ends. Germline V gene lookup returns CDR1 KGHDR and CDR2 SFDVKD.

This clonotype was obtained from a man aged 30 to 45 with COVID-19, enrolled during active disease. The sequenced sample consisted of peripheral blood. This sequence joins TRBV24-1 and TRBJ1-1; D gene ambiguous. The DNA for the CDR3 is TGTGCCACCAGTGACTTAATGAACACTGAAGCTTTCTTT. Translation: CATSDLMNTEAFF.